This TCR beta chain stems from a study of Graves' ophthalmopathy and Graves' hyperthyroidism. Using RNA transcripts, the TCR beta CDR3 regions were amplified. After a first-round RT-PCR with HTBI primers, a second-round multiplex PCR was run. One entry per CDR3 protein results from TCRdb running MiXCR on the multiplex PCR reads. The table includes around 1,000,000 distinct CDR3 sequences, about two fifths detected once. There are many counts of this clonotype. The CDR3 contains 12 residues. Trimming removed 8 bases from V and 6 bases from J, with 14 bases in between. Germline CDR1 and CDR2: SGHTA and FQGNSA.

The sequence derives from an adult man with Graves' hyperthyroidism. The chain combines TRBV7-2 with TRBJ2-7; D remains unclear. The material sequenced was peripheral blood or thyroid tissue (not recorded which). CDR3 sequence: CASGLALLEQYF. The CDR3 nucleotides read TGTGCCAGCGGCCTGGCCCTTCTCGAGCAGTACTTC. The whole variable domain, remainder taken from reference TRBV7-2 and TRBJ2-7, is GAGVSQSPSNKVTEKGKDVELRCDPISGHTALYWYRQSLGQGLEFLIYFQGNSAPDKSGLPSDRFSAERTGGSVSTLTIQRTQQEDSAVYLCASGLALLEQYFGPGTRLTVT.